The T cell receptor (beta chain) under discussion was sequenced for a study of cytomegalovirus exposure and HLA in healthy donors. The PCR used 60 Vbeta and 13 Jbeta primers. Assay used: immunoSEQ multiplex PCR; TCRdb lists only in-frame clones, some missing. The sample has roughly 180,000 clones, just over 75% seen once. General study points: Common viral pathogens seemed to be connected with several of the most significant clusters, according to a later analysis. According to the study, roughly 160 TCR beta chains were cytomegalovirus-associated. Some V segments, including TRBV6-2 and TRBV6-3, were excluded as indistinguishable.

Germline CDR1 is SGDLS and CDR2 is YYNGEE. This CDR3 is built from 15 residues. J was trimmed by 0 bases and V by 4 bases; bases with no gene match: 4. This clone was seen only once. The antigen remains undetermined. Input material: PBMCs. The TCR originated in a woman aged 30 to 39 in good health and CMV-seropositive. The genes are TRBV9 and TRBJ1-5; 7 nucleotides agree with TRBD1. CDR3 sequence reads: CASSPRGDSNQPQHF. CDR3 coding DNA: TGTGCCAGCAGCCCCAGGGGGGATAGCAATCAGCCCCAGCATTTT.